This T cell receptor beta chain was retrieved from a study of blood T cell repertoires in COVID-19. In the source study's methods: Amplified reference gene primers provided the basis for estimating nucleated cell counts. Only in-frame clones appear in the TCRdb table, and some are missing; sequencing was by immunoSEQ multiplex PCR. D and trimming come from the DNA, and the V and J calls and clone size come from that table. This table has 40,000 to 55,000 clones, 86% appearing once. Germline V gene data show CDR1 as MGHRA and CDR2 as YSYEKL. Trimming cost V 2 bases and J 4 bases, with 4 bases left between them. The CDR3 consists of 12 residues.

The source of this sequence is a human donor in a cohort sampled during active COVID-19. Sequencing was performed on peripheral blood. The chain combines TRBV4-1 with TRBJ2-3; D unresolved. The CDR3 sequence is CASSQLADTQYF. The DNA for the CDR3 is TGCGCCAGCAGCCAACTAGCAGATACGCAGTATTTT.